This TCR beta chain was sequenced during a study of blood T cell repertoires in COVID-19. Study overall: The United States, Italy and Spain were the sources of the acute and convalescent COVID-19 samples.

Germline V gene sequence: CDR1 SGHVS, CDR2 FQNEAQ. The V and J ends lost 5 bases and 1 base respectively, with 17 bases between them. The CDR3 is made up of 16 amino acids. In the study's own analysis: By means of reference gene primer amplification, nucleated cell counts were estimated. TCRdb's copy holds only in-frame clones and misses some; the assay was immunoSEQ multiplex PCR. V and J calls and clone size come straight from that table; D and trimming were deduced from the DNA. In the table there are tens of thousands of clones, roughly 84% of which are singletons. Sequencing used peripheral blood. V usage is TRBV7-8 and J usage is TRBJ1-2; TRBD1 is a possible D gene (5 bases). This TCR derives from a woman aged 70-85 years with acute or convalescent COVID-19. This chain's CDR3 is CASSPAGFRVNYGYTF. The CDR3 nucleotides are TGTGCCAGCAGCCCCGCGGGGTTCAGGGTTAACTATGGCTACACCTTC.